This T cell receptor beta chain is from a study of blood T cell repertoires in COVID-19. At the level of the study: Sources were T cells, B-cell-depleted T cells, or PBMCs; the material itself was cDNA or gDNA.

Looked up from germline, CDR1 is MNHNY and CDR2 is SVGAGI (reference sequence). Trimming at V came to 5 bases and at J to 2 bases, leaving 3 bases not matched to a gene. The CDR3 consists of 15 residues. Data came from immunoSEQ multiplex PCR; TCRdb stores just in-frame clones and leaves some out. The sample shows about 130,000 clones, more than 70% of them seen only once. Sequences were obtained from peripheral blood. V gene TRBV6-6 combines with J gene TRBJ2-3; the match to TRBD2 covers 11 bases. The sequence came from a human donor in a cohort sampled during active COVID-19. The CDR3 sequence is CASSPTSGTTDTQYF. The CDR3 DNA reads as TGTGCCAGCAGTCCGACTAGCGGGACCACAGATACGCAGTATTTT.